The sequence of this T cell receptor beta chain was determined in a study of glioma-infiltrating T cells. General study findings and limits: Non-neoplastic patients had below-expected tissue-blood divergence, while all gliomas exceeded expectation. Tissue and blood shared very few CDR3 sequences.

To note about this clonotype: Its antigen is unidentified.

The germline V and J ends were trimmed by 2 bases and 8 bases, with 8 bases remaining between them. This CDR3 has 12 amino acids. Germline CDR1 SGHNT, CDR2 YYREEE (reference sequence). The iRepertoire nested amplicon-rescue multiplex PCR amplified TCR alpha and beta CDR3s from RNA. Tissue mRNA or PBMC total RNA, roughly 100-400 ng, went into one-step reverse transcription and amplification. TCRdb recomputed calls from the multiplex PCR reads with MiXCR, one row per CDR3 protein. The data contain under 150,000 distinct CDR3 sequences, more than 20% of them singletons. Sequencing was done on a sample of glioma tissue, nonneoplastic brain tissue, or PBMCs (not recorded which). This receptor was obtained from a human donor with low-grade glioma or glioblastoma, undergoing nonglioma brain surgery, or in good health (not recorded which). V is TRBV5-4 and J is TRBJ2-1; D is uncertain. CDR3 coding DNA: TGTGCCAGCAGCTTCACTATGGATGAGCAGTTCTTC. Translated: CASSFTMDEQFF. Combining the CDR3 with reference TRBV5-4 and TRBJ2-1 gives the whole variable domain ETGVTQSPTHLIKTRGQQVTLRCSSQSGHNTVSWYQQALGQGPQFIFQYYREEENGRGNFPPRFSGLQFPNYSSELNVNALELDDSALYLCASSFTMDEQFFGPGTRLTVL.